This T cell receptor (beta chain) stems from a study of PD-L1 blockade in urothelial cancer listed by TCRdb under 2017. About the full investigation: Therapy was started at some point between 2014 and 2016 for all patients, and atezolizumab 1,200 mg was administered intravenously every 3 weeks. About 85% of the roughly 30 patients were males with bladder-origin urothelial cancer, and about 65% of the 29 reported a prior smoking history. Patients had an ECOG performance status of 0 or 1 and had received between 0 and 3 prior chemotherapy regimens. Blood samples were analyzed 3 weeks after the start of treatment (second dose) and 6 weeks after the start of treatment. Blood samples yielded a median of around 150,000 T cells and more than 75,000 unique TCRs, with median clonality about 0.08. An exploratory multi-omic analysis was conducted of the somatic, immune and clinical correlates of response to PD-L1 blockade with atezolizumab in urothelial cancer. Pretreatment tumor samples and matched peripheral blood, collected serially before and after atezolizumab treatment, underwent TCR sequencing. Durable clinical benefit meant progression-free survival longer than 6 months, and TCR features were also tested against progression-free and overall survival. Whole exome sequencing and RNA sequencing of pretreatment tumors were performed alongside TCR sequencing in the same patients. Durable clinical benefit was achieved by nine patients and was not achieved by 20 patients. Just over 28 patients had pretreatment blood TCR-seq, about 24 had at least one posttreatment blood collection, and about 24 had tumor TCR-seq.

The time point label, read with the paper, signifies: pretreatment peripheral blood. The cohort comprised nearly 30 patients with locally advanced or metastatic urothelial carcinoma treated at Memorial Sloan Kettering on a trial protocol. Peripheral blood mononuclear cells were collected pretreatment and during treatment, with between 1 and 8 total time points per patient. The Qiagen DNeasy Blood extraction kit was used to purify genomic DNA from total PBMCs and tumor samples. PBMCs were collected pretreatment and during treatment, and were isolated and stored as previously described. Study-wide findings and limitations: Improved progression-free and overall survival was associated with having pretreatment peripheral blood TCR clonality below the median. Because the sample size was small (n ≈ 30) and many of the analyses were exploratory, the results are meant to be hypothesis-generating. At 3 weeks after the start of treatment, tumor-associated TCR clones in peripheral blood had expanded more in patients with durable benefit (n of about 20, p = 0.022).

Synthetic TCR analog templates were spiked into each PCR to estimate absolute template abundance from read counts. The immunoSEQ assay used bias-controlled V and J gene primers to amplify TCRbeta CDR3 regions from genomic DNA. Rearranged TCRbeta segments were sequenced at approximately 20X coverage. The original pipeline was this. Clustering was used to correct sequencing errors, and CDR3s were annotated against IMGT to assign V, D and J genes. Downstream analyses used only productive TCRbeta rearrangements and left out out-of-frame or stop-codon sequences. To compute clonality, Shannon entropy was normalized by the log of the number of unique productive sequences and then subtracted from one. Fisher's exact test with Benjamini-Hochberg correction, at a threshold of adjusted p below 0.01, was used to find clones that differed between time points or between blood and tumor. Not all clones reach the TCRdb copy of this immuneACCESS table, which keeps in-frame sequences only. Checked studies attribute under half of the gap to unresolved V genes and leave the rest unexplained. V and J calls and clone size follow that table, whereas D and trimming were derived from the DNA. This sample lists under 55,000 clones; roughly four fifths were detected once. The ten largest clones add up to 2.5% to 3.5% of the sample.

Remarks on this clone: The antigen it binds to is not known. Per-nucleotide qualities are absent, and no much larger clonotype sits a single base away.

The germline V gene yields LGHNT for CDR1 and FRNRAP for CDR2. The CDR3, cysteine through phenylalanine, is 13 amino acids long. Here the CDR3 DNA is all that survives: 39 bases in frame from base 1. V sheds 2 bases and J sheds 8 bases, leaving 12 bases between their ends. The specimen comprised PBMCs, sampled around atezolizumab (anti-PD-L1) treatment. This TCR came from a man in his sixties or seventies with urothelial cancer. The sequence links TRBV12-5 to TRBJ1-2, with the D gene too uncertain to name. The DNA sequence reads TGTGCTAGTGGTTTGCAAGCCTTAGTGGGCTACACCTTC. Translated, it reads CASGLQALVGYTF.